The rows below give T cell receptor beta chains drawn from one sample of a study of response to subunit inactivated influenza vaccine. TCRdb ran MiXCR on the RT-PCR reads and lists one entry per CDR3 protein. Among about 500,000 distinct CDR3 sequences listed, about an eighth were seen once. The specimen comprised PBMCs from blood, sampled 40 to 50 days after vaccination. These receptors originate from a man in his fifties or sixties who received an inactivated influenza vaccine. Each CDR3 is given with its conserved first and last residue. Each record gives: clone size, V gene, CDR3 protein. Not all rows give a size; the values are once, few, many and, for expanded clones, a class.

abundance: many
v_gene: TRBV20-1
CDR3aa: CSARESGGGYGYTF

abundance: few
v_gene: TRBV3-1
CDR3aa: CASSLAGEINEQFF

abundance: NA
v_gene: TRBV6-2/TRBV6-3
CDR3aa: CASSYSAGGVRETQYF

abundance: NA
v_gene: TRBV18
CDR3aa: CASSPGTGDEQYF

abundance: few
v_gene: TRBV11-2
CDR3aa: CASSLDLVTGELFF

abundance: few
v_gene: TRBV4-2
CDR3aa: CASSPGDNTEAFF

abundance: few
v_gene: TRBV6-1
CDR3aa: CASSQGGWDRRNREQFF

abundance: NA
v_gene: TRBV7-9
CDR3aa: CASSRPGHNGYTF

abundance: NA
v_gene: TRBV20-1
CDR3aa: CSAKNRESSYEQYF

abundance: few
v_gene: TRBV12-3/TRBV12-4
CDR3aa: CASSFPGKQRSKQYF

abundance: NA
v_gene: TRBV6-1
CDR3aa: CASRELSGTYEQYF

abundance: few
v_gene: TRBV20-1
CDR3aa: CSASRGTSNQPQHF

abundance: many
v_gene: TRBV12-3/TRBV12-4
CDR3aa: CASSLLPQTGDYGYTF

abundance: many
v_gene: TRBV5-1
CDR3aa: CASSFGSGVTEAFF

abundance: few
v_gene: TRBV29-1
CDR3aa: CSAGKFDNEQFF

abundance: NA
v_gene: TRBV15
CDR3aa: CATSRDMTSGGETQYF

abundance: many
v_gene: TRBV5-1
CDR3aa: CASRAQETQYF

abundance: many
v_gene: TRBV20-1
CDR3aa: CSAIRQNQPQHF

abundance: NA
v_gene: TRBV10-3
CDR3aa: CAISHREGSYEQYF

abundance: NA
v_gene: TRBV6-5
CDR3aa: CASTGTGSEQYF

abundance: few
v_gene: TRBV10-3
CDR3aa: CAISDRVATGDNEKLFF

abundance: NA
v_gene: TRBV9
CDR3aa: CASSVGIGGRGNTGELFF

abundance: few
v_gene: TRBV5-6
CDR3aa: CASSLINRQTNYGYTF

abundance: few
v_gene: TRBV4-1
CDR3aa: CASRQVGRDTQYF

abundance: NA
v_gene: TRBV12-3/TRBV12-4
CDR3aa: CASSFDSTMKLFF

abundance: few
v_gene: TRBV3-1
CDR3aa: CASSQAGGGGETQYF

abundance: few
v_gene: TRBV20-1
CDR3aa: CSARPLGGANTGELFF

abundance: few
v_gene: TRBV18
CDR3aa: CASSRPLAPSTDTQYF

abundance: few
v_gene: TRBV28
CDR3aa: CASSLDTLTQYF

abundance: NA
v_gene: TRBV7-8
CDR3aa: CASSLGATYNEQFF

abundance: many
v_gene: TRBV5-5
CDR3aa: CASSSMAGDSNQPQHF

abundance: many
v_gene: TRBV12-3/TRBV12-4
CDR3aa: CASRDSYSNQPQHF

abundance: NA
v_gene: TRBV7-2
CDR3aa: CASRGPVSYNEQFF

abundance: many
v_gene: TRBV12-3/TRBV12-4
CDR3aa: CASSFQQSSYEQYF

abundance: many
v_gene: TRBV6-2/TRBV6-3
CDR3aa: CASSYSRVIGADTQYF

abundance: few
v_gene: TRBV6-1
CDR3aa: CASSERAGFTDTQYF

abundance: NA
v_gene: TRBV19
CDR3aa: CASSIGRSGMETQYF

abundance: few
v_gene: TRBV6-4
CDR3aa: CASSKGLAGEQFF

abundance: NA
v_gene: TRBV3-1
CDR3aa: CASGWGLAGFGGELFF

abundance: few
v_gene: TRBV11-2
CDR3aa: CASSHDSSYEQYF

abundance: many
v_gene: TRBV12-3/TRBV12-4
CDR3aa: CASTATGFGEAFF

abundance: few
v_gene: TRBV7-9
CDR3aa: CASSPSPGPSYGYTF

abundance: few
v_gene: TRBV18
CDR3aa: CASSPPSSHTQYF

abundance: NA
v_gene: TRBV3-1
CDR3aa: CASSQGPATEAFF

abundance: NA
v_gene: TRBV4-3
CDR3aa: CASSQDLSTGGALDTEAFF

abundance: few
v_gene: TRBV20-1
CDR3aa: CSAELVREQFF

abundance: few
v_gene: TRBV6-5
CDR3aa: CASSYQQGLSSYNEQFF

abundance: few
v_gene: TRBV7-9
CDR3aa: CASSSGLGDTRNTIYF

abundance: many
v_gene: TRBV20-1
CDR3aa: CSAPPRGSGSYNEQFF

abundance: NA
v_gene: TRBV4-3
CDR3aa: CASSQNRLRYQETQYF